This T cell receptor (beta chain) was recorded in a study of CD8 T cells in ankylosing spondylitis. The junction had 8 bases not matched to a gene; V was cut back by 0 bases and J by 10 bases. CDR1 is SGHRS, CDR2 YFSETQ, per germline. The CDR3 consists of 14 residues. This clonotype came up many times. What it recognizes is unknown. MiXCR, applied by TCRdb to the 5' RACE reads, yields one record per CDR3 protein. This sample has under 400,000 distinct CDR3 sequences, with approximately 10% found just once. Whole-study results and caveats: Reports say disease-linked clones showed up significantly more in matched ankylosing spondylitis synovial fluid.

The chain has TRBV5-1 and TRBJ2-5; 8 nucleotides line up with TRBD1. Sequenced: blood, either unsorted or a sorted T cell fraction (not recorded which). The receptor was derived from a female donor with ankylosing spondylitis or in good health (not recorded which). The CDR3 sequence: CASSLEGQASNQYF. The CDR3 nucleotides read TGCGCCAGCAGCTTGGAGGGACAGGCGAGTAACCAGTACTTC.